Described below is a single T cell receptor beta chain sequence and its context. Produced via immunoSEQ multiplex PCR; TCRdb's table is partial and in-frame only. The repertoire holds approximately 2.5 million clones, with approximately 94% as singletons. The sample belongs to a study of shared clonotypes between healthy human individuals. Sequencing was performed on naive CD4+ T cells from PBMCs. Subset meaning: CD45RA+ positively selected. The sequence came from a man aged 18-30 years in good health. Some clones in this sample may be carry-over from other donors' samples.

Here the CDR3 DNA reads TGTGCCAGCAGTTACTCGAAGGGACAGCCCACCTACGAGCAGTACTTC. It specifies CASSYSKGQPTYEQYF. This rearrangement joins TRBV6-5 to TRBJ2-7; 7 nucleotides agree with TRBD1. V dropped 0 bases and J dropped 2; count of bases not matched to a gene: 7. CDR1 is MNHEY, CDR2 SVGAGI, per germline. This CDR3 is built from 16 residues.